This T cell receptor (beta chain) came from a study of T-cell reconstitution after alpha-beta-depleted transplantation in children (dated by TCRdb to the mid-2010s). As for the study more broadly: Using TCR repertoire profiling, the study quantitatively followed how T-cell immune reconstitution unfolded in children after TCRalphabeta/CD19-depleted allogeneic hematopoietic cell transplantation. Summary of the overall study and its limitations: Hyperexpanded clone frequencies declined over subsequent months; after one year, T-cell counts and TCRbeta diversity were mostly attributed to newly produced T cells. The apparently early alphabetaT-cell count recovery about two months after transplant was reportedly dependent on only several hundred rapidly expanded clones derived from non-depleted graft cells. In some patients, high TCRbeta diversity at day 60 was attributed to recipient T cells and intrathymic progenitors that had survived conditioning.

A distance of 14 bases separates the germline ends of V and J, which lose 5 bases and 4 bases respectively. From the cysteine through the phenylalanine, the CDR3 covers 13 amino acids. Only the CDR3 portion is preserved as DNA: 39 bases, with reading frame beginning at the first base. Based on the germline V gene (reference sequence), the CDR1 and CDR2 sequences are DFQATT and SNEGSKA. This sample's treatment or condition label indicates: allogeneic hematopoietic cell transplantation with graft depleted of TCRalphabeta T cells and CD19 B cells. The transplant recipients were children given TCRalphabeta/CD19-depleted allogeneic hematopoietic cell grafts. A remark on this clonotype: It has no known antigen specificity. Qualities for individual bases were not recorded, and no much larger clone is one base off.

Libraries were constructed by PCR. Reads for this sample came from an Illumina HiSeq 2500. TCR library preparation used molecular barcoding, with unique molecular identifiers applied to normalize quantification of the TCRbeta repertoire. TCRdb trimmed public reads at Q25 via fastp, called clones via MiXCR and kept in-frame beta chains. Merged by CDR3 protein, the rows form single entries marked with the most common genes and DNA. Counted in this sample were hundreds of thousands of distinct CDR3 sequences; less than 15% of them appeared once. Clones ranked in the top ten supply roughly 0.77% of the sample.

The chain is encoded by TRBV20-1 joined to TRBJ1-2, with an unclear D gene assignment. The sequence was obtained from a girl aged 2 to 10 with congenital amegakaryocytic thrombocytopenia, due to receive a stem cell transplant. The source was PBMCs, collected before TCRalphabeta/CD19-depleted stem cell transplant. At the DNA level, the sequence is TGCAGTGCTCCTTATAAGGAGGGCTATGGCTACACCTTC. It is translated as CSAPYKEGYGYTF.